The 16 T cell receptor beta chains below all came from one sample that was sequenced in a study of T cell changes during pregnancy in multiple sclerosis (dated by TCRdb to the late 2010s). The method behind the library was the immunoSEQ multiplex PCR assay. Sourced from immuneACCESS, this table was stored by TCRdb with only in-frame sequences that have V and J called. A share of the clones is absent; for the studies checked, an unresolved V gene accounts for under half, and the remainder has no known explanation. Here the sample has 70,000 to 100,000 clones; over 80% occur a single time. Jointly, the top ten make up more than 1% of the sample. Sample: peripheral blood, taken in the first trimester of pregnancy. These TCRs come from a female donor with multiple sclerosis, enrolled in a pregnancy study.

The rearrangement uses TRBV7-3 and TRBJ2-3; no firm D call. Germline CDR1 reads SGHTA; CDR2 reads FQGTGA. CDR3 size: 14 residues. V was shortened by 3 bases and J by 1 base, with 8 bases between the two germline ends. For the CDR3, the DNA is TGTGCCAGCAGCTTGGGCCGAGGCACAGATACGCAGTATTTT. Encoded protein: CASSLGRGTDTQYF.

DNA of the CDR3: TGTGCCAGCACCCCCTACACGACAGGGCTACCCTATAATTCACCCCTCCACTTT. This codes for CASTPYTTGLPYNSPLHF. The chain employs TRBV13 and TRBJ1-6, with TRBD1 identical over 7 bases. V lost 7 bases, J lost 2 bases, and 14 bases stayed unmatched. There are 18 residues in the CDR3. CDR1 and CDR2 from the germline V gene are PRHDT and FYEKMQ (reference sequence).

On this clone itself: Distinct nucleotide sequences in the sample also encode this CDR3. This chain links TRBV29-1 with TRBJ2-5; D gene unclear. This CDR3 region has 12 residues. Trimming cost V 4 bases and J 1 base, with 7 bases left between them. Looked up from germline, CDR1 is SQVTM and CDR2 is ANQGSEA. The CDR3 DNA sequence: TGCAGCGTTGGCCCAGGCCAAGAGACCCAGTACTTC. Its protein is CSVGPGQETQYF.

The rearrangement joins TRBV5-1 to TRBJ2-1, with 9 bases lining up with TRBD2. In germline, CDR1 is SGHRS, CDR2 YFSETQ. Unmatched junction bases numbered 18, after V lost 4 bases and J lost 10 bases. The CDR3 covers 17 residues. The CDR3 reads CASSPLGIAGEVGEQFF. In DNA, the CDR3 is TGCGCCAGCAGCCCTTTGGGCATAGCGGGAGAGGTCGGCGAGCAGTTCTTC.

V is TRBV7-9 and J is TRBJ2-7; weak D call: TRBD1 (6 bases). The CDR3 spans 13 residues. V gave up 6 bases and J gave up 2 bases, with 11 bases separating them. Germline V gene lookup returns CDR1 SEHNR and CDR2 FQNEAQ (reference sequence). For the CDR3, the DNA is TGTGCCAGCAGTACGGGACAAACCTACGAGCAGTACTTC. It codes for CASSTGQTYEQYF.

The genes are TRBV27 and TRBJ2-7, with 7 bases lining up with TRBD1. CDR1 and CDR2 from the germline V gene are MNHEY and SMNVEV (reference sequence). Trimming took 6 bases from V and 0 from J; bases not matched to a gene: 17. The CDR3 covers 18 residues. The CDR3 sequence is CASSPKGWGQKNSYEQYF. CDR3 nucleotides: TGTGCCAGCAGCCCAAAGGGGTGGGGACAGAAAAACTCCTACGAGCAGTACTTC.

V gene TRBV28 combines with J gene TRBJ2-1, with D possibly TRBD1 on 5 matching bases. The CDR3 runs 16 residues. Germline assignment: CDR1 MDHEN and CDR2 SYDVKM. Trimming took 8 bases from V and 0 from J, leaving 17 bases between them. The CDR3 DNA sequence: TGTGCCAGCTACGAGGTAGGGGCGAGCTCCTACAATGAGCAGTTCTTC. Encoded protein: CASYEVGASSYNEQFF. Full variable domain (remainder filled in from reference TRBV28 and TRBJ2-1): DVKVTQSSRYLVKRTGEKVFLECVQDMDHENMFWYRQDPGLGLRLIYFSYDVKMKEKGDIPEGYSVSREKKERFSLILESASTNQTSMYLCASYEVGASSYNEQFFGPGTRLTVL.

The chain links TRBV9 to TRBJ2-1; TRBD2 might be the D (6 bases). CDR1 is SGDLS and CDR2 is YYNGEE in the germline V gene. The CDR3 has 14 amino acids. Trimming shortened V by 3 bases and J by 6 bases, and 13 bases separated the two germline ends. DNA for the CDR3: TGTGCCAGCAGCGCACGGGACTCTTTCAATGAGCAGTTCTTC. Its protein product is CASSARDSFNEQFF.

The chain recombines TRBV19 with TRBJ1-4; 11 nucleotides agree with TRBD1. CDR1 and CDR2 (germline): LNHDA, SQIVND (reference sequence). Trimming at V came to 6 bases and at J to 7 bases, leaving 1 base not matched to a gene. The CDR3 contains 13 residues. The CDR3 loop is CASRDRGLEKLFF. For the CDR3, the DNA is TGTGCCAGTAGGGACAGGGGGCTTGAAAAACTGTTTTTT.

The CDR3 loop is CASKPGGDYRQYF. The CDR3 DNA reads as TGTGCCAGTAAACCAGGGGGCGACTACCGGCAGTACTTC. The V call is TRBV19, the J call TRBJ2-7, with 8 nucleotides matching TRBD1. Germline V gene data show CDR1 as LNHDA and CDR2 as SQIVND (reference sequence). The V segment lost 7 bases and the J segment 9 bases; nucleotides outside the gene matches: 11. CDR3 length equals 13 residues.

The chain carries TRBV5-4 and TRBJ2-3, with 9 bases fitting TRBD2. The CDR3 is 15 amino acids. With 2 bases clipped from V and 3 bases from J, the junction kept 4 bases outside the gene matches. Per the germline V gene, CDR1 is SGHNT and CDR2 is YYREEE (reference sequence). The CDR3 is CASSLRSGGTDTQYF. CDR3 sequence (DNA): TGTGCCAGCAGCTTAAGGAGCGGGGGGACAGATACGCAGTATTTT.

V is TRBV4-3 and J is TRBJ1-4; possibly TRBD1 for D (5 bases). The V gene lost 4 bases and the J gene lost 1 base, with 13 bases spanning the gap. The CDR3 sequence is 16 residues long. The germline V gene has CDR1 LGHNA and CDR2 YSLEER. CDR3 sequence: CASSRTISGTNEKLFF. Written as DNA, the CDR3 is TGCGCCAGCAGCCGGACAATAAGTGGAACTAATGAAAAACTGTTTTTT.

CDR3 residues: CASSQGLAGGADTQYF. CDR3 DNA sequence: TGTGCCAGCAGTCAGGGACTAGCGGGAGGGGCGGATACGCAGTATTTT. V and J are TRBV28 and TRBJ2-3, with 16 bases lining up with TRBD2. The CDR3 extends over 16 amino acids. Germline trimming cut 5 bases from V and 6 bases from J; bases unmatched to any gene: 5. Per the germline V gene, CDR1 is MDHEN and CDR2 is SYDVKM. The variable domain in full, completed from reference TRBV28 and TRBJ2-3, reads DVKVTQSSRYLVKRTGEKVFLECVQDMDHENMFWYRQDPGLGLRLIYFSYDVKMKEKGDIPEGYSVSREKKERFSLILESASTNQTSMYLCASSQGLAGGADTQYFGPGTRLTVL.

Worth noting for this clone: An end of the junction differs from the germline gene, which may be a read error. The chain recombines TRBV5-4 with TRBJ2-7; tentatively, D is TRBD2 (6 bases). CDR3 size: 13 residues. Germline loops: CDR1 SGHNT, CDR2 YYREEE (reference sequence). The DNA of the CDR3 is TGTGCCAGCAGCTGGGGGGTAGCGGACTCCCGCAAATTC. Amino acid sequence: CASSWGVADSRKF.

The chain recombines TRBV27 with TRBJ2-7; TRBD2 is a possible D gene (7 bases). Looked up from germline, CDR1 is MNHEY and CDR2 is SMNVEV (reference sequence). V was cut by 6 bases and J by 12 bases, with 21 bases left in between. The CDR3 has 13 amino acids. The CDR3: CASRGGAASSGYF. Written as DNA, the CDR3 is TGTGCCAGCAGAGGGGGGGCGGCTAGCTCTGGGTACTTC.

This chain links TRBV5-1 with TRBJ2-1; 10 nucleotides match TRBD2. The CDR3 runs 16 residues. CDR1 is SGHRS and CDR2 is YFSETQ in the germline V gene. The V gene end was trimmed by 0 bases and the J gene end by 6 bases; junction bases not matched to a gene: 6. The CDR3 loop reads CASSLVSSGSFNEQFF. The CDR3 DNA sequence: TGCGCCAGCAGCTTGGTTTCTAGCGGGAGCTTCAATGAGCAGTTCTTC.